This passage covers 14 T cell receptor beta chains from one sample sequenced in a study of OX40 agonist ivuxolimab in advanced cancers. The repertoire was sequenced with immunoSEQ multiplex PCR; TCRdb's copy has only in-frame clones and lacks some. The sample consists of around 26,000 clones, 88% of them appearing once. The sample in question was CD4+ or CD8+ T cells sorted from blood, obtained in a trial of the OX40 agonist ivuxolimab. These receptors were collected from an adult with an advanced solid tumor such as melanoma, head and neck, liver or kidney cancer.

The chain recombines TRBV7-9 with TRBJ2-7; TRBD2 matches 9 bases. Germline CDR1 SEHNR, CDR2 FQNEAQ (reference sequence). V was clipped by 2 bases and J by 4 bases; unmatched bases: 9. This CDR3 is 16 amino acids long. The CDR3 sequence: CASSLTVGTSRYEQYF. In DNA form, the CDR3 reads TGTGCCAGCAGCTTAACAGTCGGGACTAGCAGGTACGAGCAGTACTTC.

There are a few counts of this clone. J is TRBJ1-2 and V is TRBV27, with D unclear. The CDR3 loop spans 9 amino acids. CDR1 is MNHEY and CDR2 is SMNVEV in the germline V gene (reference sequence). Trimming shortened V by 11 bases and J by 8 bases, and 9 bases separated the two germline ends. The CDR3 here is CAWGGGYTF. CDR3 nucleotide sequence: TGTGCCTGGGGTGGGGGCTACACCTTC.

The rearrangement uses TRBV2 and TRBJ2-5; the match to TRBD2 covers 12 bases. This CDR3 comprises 15 residues. V shed 2 bases and J 3 bases; nucleotides not matched to a gene: 1. From germline, CDR1 is SNHLY and CDR2 FYNNEI. The CDR3 DNA reads as TGTGCCAGCAGTGAAAGGACTAGCGGGGAAGAGACCCAGTACTTC. Its protein is CASSERTSGEETQYF.

This chain connects TRBV19 to TRBJ2-1; a possible D gene is TRBD2 (6 bases). CDR1 is LNHDA, CDR2 SQIVND, per germline (reference sequence). V gave up 3 bases and J gave up 8 bases, with 17 bases separating them. This CDR3 region has 15 residues. This CDR3 reads CASSIGGTSTDEQFF. In DNA, the CDR3 is TGTGCCAGTAGTATTGGGGGGACTTCCACGGATGAGCAGTTCTTC.

The chain is built from TRBV19 and TRBJ2-2; TRBD2 matches 9 bases. Looked up from germline, CDR1 is LNHDA and CDR2 is SQIVND (reference sequence). The CDR3 sequence is 15 residues long. The junction had 4 bases not matched to a gene; V was cut back by 1 base and J by 7 bases. CDR3 sequence: CASSIVGLANGELFF. CDR3 DNA sequence: TGTGCCAGTAGTATAGTTGGACTAGCGAACGGGGAGCTGTTTTTT.

A single count supports this clone. V usage is TRBV9 and J usage is TRBJ2-3; D gene ambiguous. V shed 4 bases and J shed 2 bases, with 2 bases lying between them. Per the germline V gene, CDR1 is SGDLS and CDR2 is YYNGEE. The CDR3 length is 11 residues. This chain's CDR3 is CASSITDTQYF. In nucleotides, the CDR3 is TGTGCCAGCAGCATCACAGATACGCAGTATTTT.

The chain is built from TRBV2 and TRBJ2-5, with unresolved D. The CDR3 loop spans 13 amino acids. Trimming took 3 bases from V and 4 from J, leaving 9 bases between them. Germline V gene lookup returns CDR1 SNHLY and CDR2 FYNNEI. CDR3 bases: TGTGCCAGCAGTGAGCGAGCCGGAGAGACCCAGTACTTC. This gives the protein CASSERAGETQYF.

The J gene is TRBJ1-1, the V gene TRBV30; possibly TRBD1 for D (6 bases). V was cut by 1 base and J by 5 bases, with 14 bases left in between. Germline loops: CDR1 GTSNPN, CDR2 SVGIG (reference sequence). CDR3 length: 14 residues. CDR3 nucleotides: TGTGCCTGGAGTGGAGCGATAGGGGGAACTGAAGCTTTCTTT. It translates to CAWSGAIGGTEAFF.

Only a few counts were recorded for this clone. The rearrangement uses TRBV13 and TRBJ2-7; D is possibly TRBD2 (6 bases). The CDR3 sequence is 12 residues long. Germline V gene data show CDR1 as PRHDT and CDR2 as FYEKMQ (reference sequence). Trimming took off 6 bases at V and 4 bases at J, with 10 bases between the two ends. CDR3 sequence reads: CASSIGGYEQYF. DNA of the CDR3: TGTGCCAGCAGTATCGGAGGGTACGAGCAGTACTTC.

The chain uses TRBV6-6 and TRBJ2-1, with D perhaps TRBD2 (5 bases). The V end lost 10 bases, the J end lost 3 bases, and 10 bases lay between the germline ends. Germline CDR1 MNHNY, CDR2 SVGAGI (reference sequence). The CDR3 contains 12 residues. Written as DNA, the CDR3 is TGTGCCACGGGGTTGGTCTACAATGAGCAGTTCTTC. Its translation is CATGLVYNEQFF.

In its sample, this clone was seen once. The rearrangement joins TRBV27 to TRBJ1-1; D unresolved. The V gene's germline CDR1 is MNHEY and CDR2 SMNVEV (reference sequence). With 1 base removed from V and 1 base from J, the gap between germline ends came to 4 bases. The CDR3 loop spans 13 amino acids. DNA for the CDR3: TGTGCCAGCAGTTTATTAGGGAACACTGAAGCTTTCTTT. It yields the protein CASSLLGNTEAFF.

The J gene is TRBJ1-1, the V gene TRBV4-1, with D perhaps matching TRBD1 (5 bases). The ends were cut back, 1 base at V and 0 bases at J, with 15 bases in the middle. The CDR3 covers 17 residues. Germline V gene lookup returns CDR1 MGHRA and CDR2 YSYEKL. CDR3 loop: CASSQGWQGGLNTEAFF. CDR3 bases: TGCGCCAGCAGCCAAGGTTGGCAGGGAGGGCTGAACACTGAAGCTTTCTTT.

This rearrangement joins TRBV18 to TRBJ1-1; D is possibly TRBD1 (5 bases). This CDR3 is built from 14 residues. The germline V gene encodes CDR1 KGHSH and CDR2 LQKENI. The germline V and J ends were trimmed by 2 bases and 1 base, with 8 bases remaining between them. The CDR3 DNA reads TGTGCCAGCTCACCAGGACATCCGAACACTGAAGCTTTCTTT. This gives the protein CASSPGHPNTEAFF.

CDR3 DNA sequence: TGTGCCACCAGCCCTCGAGGAACCCGATATGAGCAGTTCTTC. It is translated as CATSPRGTRYEQFF. The rearrangement uses TRBV15 and TRBJ2-1; D uncertain. The CDR3 consists of 14 residues. V lost 5 bases and J 8 bases, leaving 16 bases between the germline ends. Per the germline V gene, CDR1 is LNHNV and CDR2 is YYDKDF (reference sequence).